These 7 T cell receptor beta chains share one sample of origin, sequenced in a study of beta chain features in type 1 diabetes. What was sequenced were expressed TCRB transcripts, since all of the isolated RNA had been reverse transcribed. Some clones are missing from TCRdb's copy, which holds only in-frame ones; the method was immunoSEQ multiplex PCR. The repertoire has about 160,000 clones, roughly 60% of them found once; the top ten carry about 0.089%. These receptors' targets are unknown. Study-level points and caveats: All four CD4+ subsets from Type 1 diabetes patients carried moderately but significantly shorter TCRB CDR3s.

The sequenced sample consisted of naive CD4+ T cells from blood. These receptors were taken from a man younger than 45 with type 1 diabetes.

The rearrangement links TRBV29-1 to TRBJ2-7; perhaps TRBD1 as D (6 bases). Trimming shortened V by 5 bases and J by 0 bases, and 11 bases separated the two germline ends. CDR3 size: 13 residues. Looked up from germline, CDR1 is SQVTM and CDR2 is ANQGSEA. This CDR3 is CSVSYRDSYEQYF. The CDR3 coding sequence is TGCAGCGTTTCATACAGGGACTCCTACGAGCAGTACTTC.

This sequence joins TRBV29-1 and TRBJ2-5, with a possible D match to TRBD1 (5 bases). Trimming removed 5 bases at V and 1 base at J, with 11 bases between. The CDR3 loop spans 13 amino acids. Looked up from germline, CDR1 is SQVTM and CDR2 is ANQGSEA. This chain's CDR3 is CSVIQGFQETQYF. Here the CDR3 DNA reads TGCAGCGTTATTCAGGGTTTCCAAGAGACCCAGTACTTC.

The J gene is TRBJ2-7, the V gene TRBV11-2; D is ambiguous. Germline CDR1 and CDR2: SGHAT and FQNNGV. There are 11 residues in the CDR3. Trimming took 2 bases from V and 3 from J, leaving 2 bases between them. CDR3 in amino acids: CASSLFYEQYF. The DNA for the CDR3 is TGTGCCAGCAGCTTATTCTACGAGCAGTACTTC.

The V call is TRBV9, the J call TRBJ2-6; 8 nucleotides match TRBD1. V lost 3 bases to trimming and J lost 4 bases; unmatched junction nucleotides: 6. Per the germline V gene, CDR1 is SGDLS and CDR2 is YYNGEE. This CDR3 has 16 residues. CDR3 amino acids: CASSAQGASGANVLTF. The CDR3 DNA follows: TGTGCCAGCAGCGCCCAGGGGGCATCAGGGGCCAACGTCCTGACTTTC.

Only a few counts were recorded for this clone. This chain links TRBV29-1 with TRBJ2-3; TRBD2 agrees at 8 bases. Germline V gives CDR1 SQVTM, CDR2 ANQGSEA. V dropped 8 bases and J dropped 4; count of bases not matched to a gene: 11. The CDR3 is 14 amino acids. The CDR3 reads CSSVGTRLPDTQYF. Written as DNA, the CDR3 is TGCAGCTCTGTCGGGACTAGATTGCCAGATACGCAGTATTTT.

The chain has TRBV7-2 and TRBJ1-6; no clear D. Trimming left V 1 base short and J 10 bases short, with 5 bases between. Germline assignment: CDR1 SGHTA and CDR2 FQGNSA. The CDR3 is made up of 12 amino acids. The CDR3 protein is CASSLDASPLHF. DNA for the CDR3: TGTGCCAGCAGCTTAGACGCCTCACCCCTCCACTTT.

This clone was counted a single time. The chain uses TRBV18 and TRBJ2-5; no clear D. The germline V gene encodes CDR1 KGHSH and CDR2 LQKENI. V lost 3 bases, J lost 5 bases, and 13 bases lay in between. CDR3 length: 14 amino acids. The CDR3 is CASSPGRAGETQYF. CDR3 coding DNA: TGTGCCAGCTCACCGGGAAGGGCCGGGGAGACCCAGTACTTC.